The present T cell receptor (beta chain) was sequenced within a study of cytomegalovirus exposure and HLA in healthy donors (TCRdb year 2017). For context, the study as a whole: According to a later analysis, one platform produced both the roughly 120 validation repertoires and the 620 or so repertoires of the first cohort. The aim of the study was to test whether cataloging public T cell receptors could identify signatures of past pathogen exposure. Along with the roughly 700-subject first cohort, a separate validation cohort of over 90 different subjects was used. To predict cytomegalovirus infection status, the study brought together high-throughput TCR immunosequencing, statistical association of individual TCRs with disease status, and machine learning. What the study reported, not specific to this receptor: While some public TCRs were present in many individuals, most TCR sequences turned up only very rarely across donors. A later analysis found that TCRs clustered in the first cohort also tended to co-occur in the 130 or so validation repertoires, with 90% to 95% of cluster scores above 0. In both the original and validation cohorts, the classifier was reported to diagnose cytomegalovirus status with high specificity and sensitivity. In the study, around 150 TCR beta chains were listed as associated with cytomegalovirus. The authors suggested that the approach could potentially be extended to other disease states and immunological phenotypes. In vitro tests confirmed that three of the cytomegalovirus-associated TCR beta chains recognize cytomegalovirus antigens. A later analysis had no HLA typing for the validation cohort, so co-occurrence there was scored across all 110 or so repertoires.

Donors formed part of the validation cohort, which comprised 120 subjects and was distinct from the first cohort of some 700 subjects. Library prep was done by the immunoSEQ multiplex PCR assay. Under the source paper's analysis protocol: A statistical classification framework was built to diagnose cytomegalovirus status from the catalog of TCR beta chain sequences. What TCRdb holds here is the immuneACCESS table cut down to in-frame rearrangements. Part of the clones is not present; checked against another copy, under half of the missing clones reflect an unresolved V gene, and the others are unexplained. D and trimming come from the DNA, and the V and J calls and clone size come from that table. A total of some 150,000 clones appear in this sample, about 90% of them only once. 7.9% of the sample rests with the top ten. This clone was observed once. Its antigen specificity is not known. Base qualities are missing; no much larger clone stands one base away.

From a lookup of the germline V gene, CDR1 and CDR2 are ENHRY and SYGVKD. Compared with germline, V lacks 10 bases and J lacks 5 bases; bases without a gene match: 13. From its cysteine to its phenylalanine, the CDR3 spans 14 amino acids. CDR3 DNA only is kept here, 42 bases in frame from base 1. Sequencing was done on a sample of PBMCs. The rearranged segments are TRBV10-3 and TRBJ2-5; the central 7 bases match TRBD2. This TCR was sampled from a woman between 18 and 29 years old in good health and CMV-seropositive. The bases are TGTGCCAATCAAAAGGTAGGACTAGGGGAGACCCAGTACTTC. Translated, it gives CANQKVGLGETQYF.